This TCR beta chain was recovered during a study of identical twins. Study observations and caveats: Cord blood beta clonotypes present at high abundance carried fewer insertions; no such pattern appeared in memory repertoires.

A single record per CDR3 protein comes from TCRdb applying MiXCR to the 5' RACE reads. Among approximately 220,000 distinct CDR3 sequences, 7.5% were seen once, and the ten largest hold around 5.4%. Every donor was a healthy Caucasian. In its sample, this clonotype was seen a few times. Its matching antigen is unknown. V dropped 7 bases and J dropped 4; count of bases not matched to a gene: 10. This CDR3 is built from 16 residues. CDR1 is MNHNS and CDR2 is SASEGT in the germline V gene. This sample also belongs to another study, concerning yellow fever vaccine responses in identical twins.

The chain links TRBV6-1 to TRBJ2-3; 11 bases are shared with TRBD2. This TCR derives from a woman under 30 in good health. The sample was CD8+ T cells sorted from blood. The CDR3 protein is CASKTIAGGEADTQYF. The CDR3 coding sequence is TGTGCCAGCAAAACCATAGCGGGGGGGGAGGCAGATACGCAGTATTTT.